This T cell receptor (beta chain) originates from a study of blood T cell repertoires in COVID-19. On the study more broadly: Sites in the United States, Italy and Spain provided acute and convalescent COVID-19 samples. Sources were T cells, B-cell-depleted T cells, or PBMCs; the material itself was cDNA or gDNA.

As originally analysed: Counts of nucleated cells, estimated from reference gene primer amplification, were obtained. Profiling relied on immunoSEQ multiplex PCR, and the TCRdb table lists in-frame clones only, not all of them. V, J and clone size were drawn from that table, and D and trimming were deduced from the DNA. This table has about 240,000 clones, more than 75% appearing once. Germline trimming cut 5 bases from V and 6 bases from J; bases unmatched to any gene: 19. There are 19 residues in the CDR3. Germline assignment: CDR1 MNHEY and CDR2 SMNVEV (reference sequence). The sequenced sample was peripheral blood. The V and J genes are TRBV27 and TRBJ2-1; 10 positions agree with TRBD1. This TCR derives from a man older than 75 with acute or convalescent COVID-19. CDR3 in DNA: TGTGCCAGCAGTCCTAAACCCGCCGGGTGGACAGGGGGAGGCAATGAGCAGTTCTTC. It translates to CASSPKPAGWTGGGNEQFF.